This entry lists 9 T cell receptor beta chains sequenced from one sample in a study of T cell responses to AZD1222 COVID-19 vaccine. Sequenced by immunoSEQ multiplex PCR; TCRdb stores in-frame clones only, minus some. The data show approximately 190,000 clones, under 95% seen once. Here the sequenced sample was peripheral blood, taken on day 0 of AZD1222 vaccination. These receptors were collected from an adult in good health.

V gene TRBV5-1 combines with J gene TRBJ2-7; D remains unclear. The CDR3 is made up of 15 amino acids. V was pared by 0 bases and J by 6 bases, with 16 bases between. CDR1 and CDR2 from the germline V gene are SGHRS and YFSETQ. The CDR3 DNA follows: TGCGCCAGCAGCTTGGATGGCAGGTATGCCTCCGAGCAGTACTTC. Protein: CASSLDGRYASEQYF.

The V gene is TRBV5-1, the J gene TRBJ2-5; 11 positions agree with TRBD2. Per the germline V gene, CDR1 is SGHRS and CDR2 is YFSETQ. CDR3 size: 13 residues. V lost 4 bases, J lost 4 bases, and 0 bases stayed unmatched. The CDR3 loop is CASSGLAGETQYF. The CDR3 region has the DNA TGCGCCAGCAGCGGACTAGCGGGAGAGACCCAGTACTTC.

This clone appeared a single time. The V gene is TRBV7-8, the J gene TRBJ2-7; D may be TRBD2 (5 bases). V was clipped by 5 bases and J by 3 bases, with 17 bases between them. The length of the CDR3 is 15 residues. The germline V gene has CDR1 SGHVS and CDR2 FQNEAQ. The DNA for the CDR3 is TGTGCCAGCAGCCCACTAGTGGGGAGTCACTACGAGCAGTACTTC. Translated: CASSPLVGSHYEQYF.

Regarding this clone: Other nucleotide sequences from this sample produce the same CDR3. The chain recombines TRBV9 with TRBJ2-5; D is perhaps TRBD1 or TRBD2 (5 bases each). The CDR3 length is 14 residues. The germline V gene encodes CDR1 SGDLS and CDR2 YYNGEE. V lost 2 bases, J lost 5 bases, and 13 bases lay in between. The CDR3 DNA is TGTGCCAGCAGCGTCGGGACGTCGGGGGAGACCCAGTACTTC. Its protein is CASSVGTSGETQYF.

The chain recombines TRBV19 with TRBJ2-1; 9 bases agree with TRBD2. The CDR3 contains 15 residues. With V trimmed by 6 bases and J by 0 bases, 3 bases remained unmatched. Germline values: CDR1 LNHDA, CDR2 SQIVND (reference sequence). In DNA, the CDR3 is TGTGCCAGTAGGGTTAGCGGGAGCTCCTACAATGAGCAGTTCTTC. The encoded protein is CASRVSGSSYNEQFF. Combining the CDR3 with reference TRBV19 and TRBJ2-1 gives the whole variable domain DGGITQSPKYLFRKEGQNVTLSCEQNLNHDAMYWYRQDPGQGLRLIYYSQIVNDFQKGDIAEGYSVSREKKESFPLTVTSAQKNPTAFYLCASRVSGSSYNEQFFGPGTRLTVL.

The V and J genes are TRBV13 and TRBJ1-2, with 11 nucleotides matching TRBD1. The ends lost 6 bases at V and 5 bases at J; junction bases unmatched: 8. Germline V gene data show CDR1 as PRHDT and CDR2 as FYEKMQ (reference sequence). There are 15 residues in the CDR3. CDR3 loop: CASRPGTGGVYGYTF. CDR3 coding DNA: TGTGCCAGCAGGCCCGGGACAGGGGGAGTGTATGGCTACACCTTC.

This clone showed up just once. This chain connects TRBV6-5 to TRBJ2-7; 9 bases agree with TRBD1. The germline gives CDR1 MNHEY, CDR2 SVGAGI. V gave up 6 bases and J gave up 3 bases; unmatched junction bases: 9. The CDR3 sequence is 15 residues long. The CDR3: CASSRSGTGHYEQYF. The CDR3 nucleotides are TGTGCCAGCAGCCGATCCGGGACAGGGCACTACGAGCAGTACTTC.

This rearrangement joins TRBV2 to TRBJ1-2, with TRBD1 matching 11 bases. The CDR3 spans 16 residues. Per the germline V gene, CDR1 is SNHLY and CDR2 is FYNNEI. V shed 7 bases, J shed 3 bases, and the junction held 10 bases outside the gene matches. The CDR3 is CASNPRTGGAYYGYTF. The CDR3, as DNA: TGTGCCAGCAACCCTAGGACAGGGGGCGCATACTATGGCTACACCTTC. Full variable domain (rest looked up from reference TRBV2 and TRBJ1-2): EPEVTQTPSHQVTQMGQEVILRCVPISNHLYFYWYRQILGQKVEFLVSFYNNEISEKSEIFDDQFSVERPDGSNFTLKIRSTKLEDSAMYFCASNPRTGGAYYGYTFGSGTRLTVV.

The rearrangement joins TRBV19 to TRBJ1-4, with D possibly being TRBD1 (5 bases). The CDR3 is made up of 17 amino acids. The germline V gene encodes CDR1 LNHDA and CDR2 SQIVND (reference sequence). V was clipped by 4 bases and J by 0 bases, with 15 bases between them. The CDR3 bases are TGTGCCAGTAGTACACGGGAGGGGCTGGCAACTAATGAAAAACTGTTTTTT. This encodes CASSTREGLATNEKLFF.